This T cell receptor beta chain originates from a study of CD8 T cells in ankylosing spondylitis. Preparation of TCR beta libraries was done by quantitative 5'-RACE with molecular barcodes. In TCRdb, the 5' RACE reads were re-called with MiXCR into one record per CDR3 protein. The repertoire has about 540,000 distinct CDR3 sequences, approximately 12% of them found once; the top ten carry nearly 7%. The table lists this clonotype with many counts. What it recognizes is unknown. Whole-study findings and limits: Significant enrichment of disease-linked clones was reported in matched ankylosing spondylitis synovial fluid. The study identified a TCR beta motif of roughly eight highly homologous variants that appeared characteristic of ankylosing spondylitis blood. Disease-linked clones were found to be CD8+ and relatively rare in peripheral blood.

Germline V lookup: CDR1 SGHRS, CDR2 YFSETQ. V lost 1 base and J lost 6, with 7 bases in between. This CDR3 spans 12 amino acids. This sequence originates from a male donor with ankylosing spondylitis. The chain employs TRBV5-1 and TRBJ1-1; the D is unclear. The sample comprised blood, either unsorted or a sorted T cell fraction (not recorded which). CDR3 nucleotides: TGCGCCAGCAGCTTGTTACGCGCTGAAGCTTTCTTT. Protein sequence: CASSLLRAEAFF.